This T cell receptor beta chain is from a study of cytomegalovirus exposure and HLA in healthy donors. Germline loops: CDR1 SGHDT, CDR2 YYEEEE. This CDR3 has 15 residues. The V gene end was trimmed by 3 bases and the J gene end by 6 bases; junction bases not matched to a gene: 11. Data came from immunoSEQ multiplex PCR; TCRdb stores just in-frame clones and leaves some out. Of 130,000 to 150,000 clones in the sample, approximately 90% are singletons; the top ten hold 6.2%. Regarding the study as a whole: The study found most TCR sequences rare, yet found some public TCRs in many donors. In vitro work confirmed that a few CMV-associated chains recognize CMV antigens.

As for this clone: Its cognate antigen is unknown.

This receptor was obtained from a woman aged 25 to 39 in good health and CMV-seropositive. Sequencing was done on a sample of PBMCs. This chain uses TRBV5-6 with TRBJ2-7; TRBD1 aligns across 8 bases. Here the CDR3 reads CASSSLDRETSEQYF. In nucleotides, the CDR3 is TGTGCCAGCAGCTCACTGGACAGGGAAACTAGCGAGCAGTACTTC.